One sample yielded the 17 T cell receptor beta chains listed below, sequenced in a study of cytomegalovirus exposure and HLA in healthy donors. PCR primers comprised 60 Vbeta and 13 Jbeta primers. The method was immunoSEQ multiplex PCR; TCRdb's version includes in-frame clones alone and lacks a portion of them. The repertoire consists of over 100,000 clones, with about 79% occurring once and the leading ten covering approximately 2%. The sequenced sample consisted of PBMCs. The source is a human donor in good health.

V gene TRBV4-1 combines with J gene TRBJ2-1; 10 bases align to TRBD2. The CDR3 extends over 16 amino acids. Trimming took 4 bases from V and 8 from J; bases not matched to a gene: 11. The germline V gene has CDR1 MGHRA and CDR2 YSYEKL. CDR3 protein: CASSPQPSGSSDEQFF. The CDR3 DNA reads as TGCGCCAGCAGCCCTCAACCTAGCGGGAGTAGCGATGAGCAGTTCTTC.

The V call is TRBV28, the J call TRBJ2-3, with 7 bases that match TRBD2. The CDR3 contains 16 residues. J gave up 0 bases and V 6 bases, and 9 bases lay outside the gene matches. Germline assignment: CDR1 MDHEN and CDR2 SYDVKM. The CDR3 protein is CASRPSRGRSTDTQYF. In nucleotides, the CDR3 is TGTGCCAGCAGGCCCTCGCGGGGGAGAAGCACAGATACGCAGTATTTT. Full variable domain (outside the CDR3, taken from reference TRBV28 and TRBJ2-3): DVKVTQSSRYLVKRTGEKVFLECVQDMDHENMFWYRQDPGLGLRLIYFSYDVKMKEKGDIPEGYSVSREKKERFSLILESASTNQTSMYLCASRPSRGRSTDTQYFGPGTRLTVL.

This clone was observed a handful of times. The V gene is TRBV6-1, the J gene TRBJ2-7; unclear D gene. Germline CDR1 and CDR2: MNHNS and SASEGT. The V gene lost 3 bases and the J gene lost 0 bases, with 12 bases spanning the gap. This CDR3 region has 15 residues. This CDR3 is CASSDIFRYSYEQYF. In DNA, the CDR3 is TGTGCCAGCAGTGATATTTTCAGGTACTCCTACGAGCAGTACTTC.

The V and J genes are TRBV28 and TRBJ2-2, with 16 nucleotides matching TRBD2. There are 21 residues in the CDR3. V was clipped by 6 bases and J by 9 bases; unmatched bases: 22. CDR1 MDHEN and CDR2 SYDVKM come from the germline V gene. CDR3 residues: CASRIPGTSGGAFSRRRELFF. CDR3 bases: TGTGCCAGCAGAATACCCGGGACTAGCGGGGGGGCCTTCTCGCGACGTCGGGAGCTGTTTTTT.

This clone was seen more than once but under ten times. This chain connects TRBV5-1 to TRBJ1-1, with D unclear. This CDR3 spans 14 amino acids. V was trimmed by 0 bases and J by 2 bases, leaving 8 bases between them. Germline V gene sequence: CDR1 SGHRS, CDR2 YFSETQ. CDR3 in amino acids: CASSLAPENTEAFF. As DNA, the CDR3 is TGCGCCAGCAGCTTGGCCCCAGAAAACACTGAAGCTTTCTTT.

The chain carries TRBV11-3 and TRBJ2-1; 8 nucleotides agree with TRBD2. Losses at the gene ends were 1 base for V and 7 bases for J; bases not matched to a gene: 9. CDR3 length equals 16 residues. Germline CDR1 and CDR2: SGHNT and YENEEA. The CDR3 sequence is CASSLGSLAGQNEQFF. Here the CDR3 DNA reads TGTGCCAGCAGCTTAGGTTCCCTAGCGGGTCAAAATGAGCAGTTCTTC.

The CDR3 region has the DNA TGTGCCAGCAGCCCAAGGGACAGGGATTATGTTCAGCCCCAGCATTTT. It specifies CASSPRDRDYVQPQHF. The gene calls are TRBV7-8 and TRBJ1-5, with TRBD1 matching over 9 bases. CDR3 length: 16 residues. Germline V gene lookup returns CDR1 SGHVS and CDR2 FQNEAQ. The junction had 11 bases not matched to a gene; V was cut back by 5 bases and J by 6 bases.

The chain is built from TRBV6-5 and TRBJ2-7; the match to TRBD1 covers 10 bases. The CDR3 runs 15 residues. Germline CDR1 is MNHEY and CDR2 is SVGAGI. V lost 0 bases and J lost 4; bases outside the gene matches: 3. The CDR3 nucleotides read TGTGCCAGCAGTTACTCAGGGACAGGGGTTTACGAGCAGTACTTC. This codes for CASSYSGTGVYEQYF.

The chain has TRBV18 and TRBJ1-1; 8 nucleotides line up with TRBD1. CDR3 length: 14 residues. Germline CDR1 and CDR2: KGHSH and LQKENI. With V trimmed by 3 bases and J by 4 bases, 4 bases remained unmatched. The CDR3 sequence is CASSPLQGATEAFF. The CDR3 DNA sequence: TGTGCCAGCTCACCGCTTCAGGGGGCCACTGAAGCTTTCTTT.

The rearrangement links TRBV7-9 to TRBJ2-5, with 8 nucleotides matching TRBD1. CDR1 and CDR2 (germline): SEHNR, FQNEAQ (reference sequence). The CDR3 contains 16 residues. V lost 1 base and J lost 1; bases outside the gene matches: 5. The CDR3 DNA is TGTGCCAGCAGCTTAGGGACAGGGATGCCCCAAGAGACCCAGTACTTC. Translating gives CASSLGTGMPQETQYF.

V usage is TRBV9 and J usage is TRBJ2-3; 10 nucleotides agree with TRBD1. CDR3 size: 15 residues. CDR1 is SGDLS and CDR2 is YYNGEE in the germline V gene. After removal of 3 bases from V and 6 bases from J, the junction contained 7 bases not matched to a gene. This chain's CDR3 is CASSGPGQGFDTQYF. CDR3 nucleotides: TGTGCCAGCAGCGGACCGGGACAGGGGTTCGATACGCAGTATTTT.

This chain joins TRBV6-6 and TRBJ2-2; 9 bases are shared with TRBD1. The CDR3 has 14 amino acids. The trim removed 6 bases at V and 3 bases at J, leaving 2 bases unmatched. Germline V gene data show CDR1 as MNHNY and CDR2 as SVGAGI (reference sequence). The CDR3 reads CASSRQGDTGELFF. CDR3 nucleotides: TGTGCCAGCAGCCGACAGGGGGACACCGGGGAGCTGTTTTTT.

J is TRBJ1-1 and V is TRBV18, with a tentative D call TRBD1 (5 bases). V dropped 0 bases and J dropped 1 base, with 15 bases sitting between them. There are 17 residues in the CDR3. CDR1 and CDR2 (germline): KGHSH, LQKENI. In nucleotides, the CDR3 is TGTGCCAGCTCACCACCGGGAACAGGAAGAGCGAACACTGAAGCTTTCTTT. Amino acids: CASSPPGTGRANTEAFF.

The V gene is TRBV2, the J gene TRBJ2-7; TRBD2 aligns across 8 bases. V lost 3 bases, J lost 3 bases, and 16 bases stayed unmatched. This CDR3 contains 18 residues. CDR1 and CDR2 from the germline V gene are SNHLY and FYNNEI. CDR3 nucleotides: TGTGCCAGCAGTGACGGACTAGCCGGGCCCCCCACGAGCTACGAGCAGTACTTC. It specifies CASSDGLAGPPTSYEQYF.

The genes are TRBV10-3 and TRBJ2-7, with TRBD1 as a possible D gene (5 bases). This CDR3 comprises 12 residues. Trimming removed 7 bases at V and 6 bases at J, with 13 bases between. Germline lookup yields CDR1 ENHRY and CDR2 SYGVKD. CDR3 sequence (DNA): TGTGCCATCACCATGGGGCGAGGCGAGCAGTACTTC. It is translated as CAITMGRGEQYF.

This clone was observed once. The rearrangement uses TRBV7-9 and TRBJ2-5; weak D call: TRBD1 (6 bases). Germline CDR1 reads SEHNR; CDR2 reads FQNEAQ (reference sequence). This CDR3 contains 13 residues. V was clipped by 7 bases and J by 1 base, with 10 bases between them. CDR3 DNA: TGTGCCAGCAACGGACAGAGCCAAGAGACCCAGTACTTC. It is translated as CASNGQSQETQYF.

This chain uses TRBV27 with TRBJ2-7; 7 positions match TRBD1. J lost 0 bases, V lost 5 bases, and 7 bases had no gene match. CDR3 length equals 15 residues. Germline assignment: CDR1 MNHEY and CDR2 SMNVEV (reference sequence). CDR3 sequence reads: CASSLHRGDSYEQYF. CDR3 coding DNA: TGTGCCAGCAGTCTCCACAGGGGAGACTCCTACGAGCAGTACTTC.